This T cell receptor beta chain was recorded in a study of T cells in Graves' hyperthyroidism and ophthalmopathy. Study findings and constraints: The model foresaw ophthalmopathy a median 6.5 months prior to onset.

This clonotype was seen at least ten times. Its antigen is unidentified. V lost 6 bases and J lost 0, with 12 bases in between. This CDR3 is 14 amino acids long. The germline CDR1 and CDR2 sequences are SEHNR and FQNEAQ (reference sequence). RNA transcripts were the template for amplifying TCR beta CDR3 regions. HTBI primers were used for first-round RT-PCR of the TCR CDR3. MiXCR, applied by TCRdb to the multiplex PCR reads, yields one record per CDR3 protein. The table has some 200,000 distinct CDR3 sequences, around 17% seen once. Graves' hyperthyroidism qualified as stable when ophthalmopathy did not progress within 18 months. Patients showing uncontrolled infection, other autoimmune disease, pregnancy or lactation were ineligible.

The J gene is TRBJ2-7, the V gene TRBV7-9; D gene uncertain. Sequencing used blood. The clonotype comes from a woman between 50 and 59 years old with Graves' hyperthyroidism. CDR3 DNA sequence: TGTGCCAGCAGTCCGACCGTGAGCTCCTACGAGCAGTACTTC. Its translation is CASSPTVSSYEQYF.